This paragraph covers one T cell receptor beta chain sequence. This record belongs to a study of blood T cell repertoires in COVID-19. Study overall: The United States, Italy and Spain supplied acute and convalescent COVID-19 samples.

Seattle cases were enrolled at active infection and followed longitudinally. V shed 4 bases, J shed 8 bases, and the junction held 10 bases outside the gene matches. The germline CDR1 and CDR2 sequences are MNHEY and SVGAGI. This CDR3 has 16 residues. The protocol was immunoSEQ multiplex PCR, while the TCRdb copy is restricted to in-frame clones and leaves out a portion. The data contain 140,000 to 150,000 clones, about 88% of them singletons. Sample: peripheral blood. This chain connects TRBV6-5 to TRBJ1-4; the match to TRBD1 covers 10 bases. This TCR was sampled from a human donor with COVID-19, enrolled during active disease. The donor label of this sample is uncertain. The CDR3 DNA is TGTGCCAGCAGTTCCCTCGGGACAGGGGTGAAGGAAAAACTGTTTTTT. Amino acid sequence: CASSSLGTGVKEKLFF.